This T cell receptor beta chain was recovered during a study of blood T cell repertoires in COVID-19. Study-wide context: Both acute and convalescent COVID-19 samples were obtained from the United States, Italy and Spain.

Clones were read by immunoSEQ multiplex PCR, and TCRdb kept only the in-frame ones, dropping some. The sample includes roughly 73,000 clones, 70% to 90% of them seen just once. The V end lost 5 bases, the J end lost 2 bases, and 5 bases lay between the germline ends. The CDR3 sequence is 11 residues long. Germline CDR1 reads DFQATT; CDR2 reads SNEGSKA (reference sequence). The receptor was isolated from a man in his 70s with active or convalescent COVID-19. Source material: peripheral blood. This rearrangement joins TRBV20-1 to TRBJ2-3; D call uncertain. The CDR3 spells CSAAYTDTQYF. The CDR3 nucleotides are TGCAGTGCTGCCTACACAGATACGCAGTATTTT.